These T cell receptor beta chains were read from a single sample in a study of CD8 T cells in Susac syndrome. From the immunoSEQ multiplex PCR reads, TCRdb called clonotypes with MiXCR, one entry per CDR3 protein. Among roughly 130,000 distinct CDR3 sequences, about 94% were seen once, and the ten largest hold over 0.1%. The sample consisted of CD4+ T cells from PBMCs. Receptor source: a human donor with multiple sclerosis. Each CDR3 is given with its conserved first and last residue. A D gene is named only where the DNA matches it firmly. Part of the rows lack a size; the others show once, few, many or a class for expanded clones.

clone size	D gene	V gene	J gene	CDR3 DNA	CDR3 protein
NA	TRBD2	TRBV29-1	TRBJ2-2	TGCAGCGCCGGGAGGGCGGGACACACGAACACCGGGGAGCTGTTTTTT	CSAGRAGHTNTGELFF
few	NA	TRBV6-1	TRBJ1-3	TGTGCCAGCAGTTTGCGCGACTCTGGAAACACCATATATTTT	CASSLRDSGNTIYF
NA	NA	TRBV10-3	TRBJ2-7	TGTGCCATCAGTGAGGGACAGCACTCCTACGAGCAGTACTTC	CAISEGQHSYEQYF
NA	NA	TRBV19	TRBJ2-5	TGTGCCAGTAAAAGTCAGGCAGGACTCCAAGAGACCCAGTACTTC	CASKSQAGLQETQYF
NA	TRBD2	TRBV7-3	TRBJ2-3	TGTGCCAGCAGCTATCGCGGGGGGGCCGGGGCAGATACGCAGTATTTT	CASSYRGGAGADTQYF
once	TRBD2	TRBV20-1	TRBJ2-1	TGCAGTGCTAGCGGGGGGCTAGCGGGAGAGCGGGAGCAGTTCTTC	CSASGGLAGEREQFF
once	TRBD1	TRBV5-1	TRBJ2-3	TGCGCCAGCAGTGCCGGGACAGGGGTTCTTCGGGATACGCAGTATTTT	CASSAGTGVLRDTQYF
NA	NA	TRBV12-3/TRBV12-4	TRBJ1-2	TGTGCCAGCACCCTCGAGAGAAACTATGGCTACACCTTC	CASTLERNYGYTF
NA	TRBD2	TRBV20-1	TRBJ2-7	TGCAGTGTCGGGTGGGAAGCGGGATTTGCGGAAGGCGAGCAGTACTTC	CSVGWEAGFAEGEQYF
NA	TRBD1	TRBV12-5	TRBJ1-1	TGTGCTAGTGGTTTCGCCGGGACAGGGTTTGGAGGCACTGAAGCTTTCTTT	CASGFAGTGFGGTEAFF
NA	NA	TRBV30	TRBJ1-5	TGTGCCTGGAGTGGAGGGGAGAGCAATCAGCCCCAGCATTTT	CAWSGGESNQPQHF
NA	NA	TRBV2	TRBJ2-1	TGTGCCGTCCGGACGTACAATGAGCAGTTCTTC	CAVRTYNEQFF
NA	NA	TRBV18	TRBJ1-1	TGTGCCAGCTCACCAAAGAGTCGGAGGAACACTGAAGCTTTCTTT	CASSPKSRRNTEAFF
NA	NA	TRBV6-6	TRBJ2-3	TGTGCCAGCAGTTACCCCCCGTATTTT	CASSYPPYF
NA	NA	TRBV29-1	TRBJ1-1	TGCAGCGTTGATGAGGAAGCTTTCTTT	CSVDEEAFF
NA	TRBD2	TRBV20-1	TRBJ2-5	TGCAGCTCTCCGGGACTAGCGGGAGAGGAGACCCAGTACTTC	CSSPGLAGEETQYF
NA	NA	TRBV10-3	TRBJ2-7	TGTGCCATCGGGGCAGGCTCCTACGAGCAGTACTTC	CAIGAGSYEQYF
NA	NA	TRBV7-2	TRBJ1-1	TGTGCCAGCAGCTTAGCGAACAGGGTCCTCCTCATGAACACTGAAGCTTTCTTT	CASSLANRVLLMNTEAFF
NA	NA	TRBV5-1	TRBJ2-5	TGCGCCAGCAGCTTGGCGGCGGGGCCCCTCCGGACCCAGTACTTC	CASSLAAGPLRTQYF
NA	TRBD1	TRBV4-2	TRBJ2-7	TGTGCCAGCAGCGAAGGGACAGGCGAGCAGTACTTC	CASSEGTGEQYF
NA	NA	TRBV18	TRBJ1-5	TGTGCCAGCTCACCACCGACGGGGACATGGCCTAAGGATCAGCCCCAGCATTTT	CASSPPTGTWPKDQPQHF
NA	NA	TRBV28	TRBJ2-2	TGTGCCAGCAGCATAGCCGGAGGGGGCACCGGGGAGCTGTTTTTT	CASSIAGGGTGELFF
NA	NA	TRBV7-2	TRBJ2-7	TGCGCCAGCAGCTTAGTTGGGCTGACAGGCTACGAGCAGTACTTC	CASSLVGLTGYEQYF
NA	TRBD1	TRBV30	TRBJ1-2	TGTGCCTGGCTTCGACAGGGGGCCGGTGGCTACACCTTC	CAWLRQGAGGYTF
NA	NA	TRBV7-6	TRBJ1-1	TGTGCCAGCAGCTTAGGTGGAGGGGCCAACACTGAAGCTTTCTTT	CASSLGGGANTEAFF
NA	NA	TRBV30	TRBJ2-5	TGTGCCTGGAGTCGAGAGGGGGGTAGGGAGACCCAGTACTTC	CAWSREGGRETQYF
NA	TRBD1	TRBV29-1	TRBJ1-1	TGCAGCGGTATCGGACAGGGGATGAACACTGAAGCTTTCTTT	CSGIGQGMNTEAFF
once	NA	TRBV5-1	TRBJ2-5	TGCGCCAGCTCGGGAGACAGGGAACGGACCCAGTACTTC	CASSGDRERTQYF
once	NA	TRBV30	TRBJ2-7	TGTGCCTGGAGTAGGGGCTCCGACGAGCAGTACTTC	CAWSRGSDEQYF
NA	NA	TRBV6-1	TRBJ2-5	TGTGCCAGCAGGAGGGGAGAGGGCCGAGTTCAAGATACCCAGTACTTC	CASRRGEGRVQDTQYF
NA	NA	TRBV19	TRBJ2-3	TGTGCCAGTAGTATCCAGGCTGTCACAGATACGCAGTATTTT	CASSIQAVTDTQYF
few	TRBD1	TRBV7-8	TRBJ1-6	TGTGCCAGCAGCCCCGGGACAGGACTTTCACCCCTCCACTTT	CASSPGTGLSPLHF
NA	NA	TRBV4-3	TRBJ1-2	TGCGCCAGCAGCCAAGACAGGGACCCGGGGGGCTATGGCTACACCTTC	CASSQDRDPGGYGYTF
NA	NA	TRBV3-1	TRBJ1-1	TGTGCCAGCAGCCCCCGGAACAAGAACACTGAAGCTTTCTTT	CASSPRNKNTEAFF
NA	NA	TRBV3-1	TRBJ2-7	TGTGCCAGCAGCGTCGTGGGGCTCGGGGGCGAGCAGTACTTC	CASSVVGLGGEQYF
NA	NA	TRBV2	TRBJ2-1	TGTGCCAGCAATCAGCGGAGCTCCTACAATGAGCAGTTCTTC	CASNQRSSYNEQFF
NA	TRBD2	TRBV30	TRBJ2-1	TGTGCCTGGAGTGTACAGGGACTAGCGGTTGGTTACGAGCAGTTCTTC	CAWSVQGLAVGYEQFF
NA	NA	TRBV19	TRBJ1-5	TGTGCCAGTAAAGTTCACATCACCCGGAATCAGCCCCAGCATTTT	CASKVHITRNQPQHF
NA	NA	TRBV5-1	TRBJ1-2	TGCGCCAGCAGCTCTACTGACAGATCGGTAAACTATGGCTACACCTTC	CASSSTDRSVNYGYTF
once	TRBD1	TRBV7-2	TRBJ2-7	TGTGCCAGCAGCCAGGAAGGGACAGGGTTCGACGAGCAGTACTTC	CASSQEGTGFDEQYF
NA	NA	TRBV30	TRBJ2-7	TGTGCCTGGAGTGTACTCGGGCGATCCTACGAGCAGTACTTC	CAWSVLGRSYEQYF
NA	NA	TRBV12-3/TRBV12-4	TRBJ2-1	TGTGCCAGCAGTTTCGGAGGGAATGAGCAGTTCTTC	CASSFGGNEQFF
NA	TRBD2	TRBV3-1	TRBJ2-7	TGTGCCAGCAGCCTCACCCGACTAGCGGGAAACCATGATTCCTACGAGCAGTACTTC	CASSLTRLAGNHDSYEQYF
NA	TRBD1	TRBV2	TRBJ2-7	TGTGCCAGCAGCCGGGACAGCAGCGTTGGGCAGTACTTC	CASSRDSSVGQYF
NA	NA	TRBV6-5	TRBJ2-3	TGTGCCAGCTCCTCCGTACGGACAGATACGCAGTATTTT	CASSSVRTDTQYF
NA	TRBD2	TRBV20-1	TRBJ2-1	TGCAGTGCGCGGAGCGGACTAGCGGGGACGTATGAGCAGTTCTTC	CSARSGLAGTYEQFF
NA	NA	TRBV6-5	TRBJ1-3	TGTGCCACGCGCCCGGACTCTGGAAACACCATATATTTT	CATRPDSGNTIYF
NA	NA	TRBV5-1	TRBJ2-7	TGCGCCAGCAGCTTGACCACGGGGACCTACGAGCAGTACTTC	CASSLTTGTYEQYF
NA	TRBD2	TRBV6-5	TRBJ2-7	TGTGCCAGCAGTTACTCGGCGGGAGGGACTTCCTACGAGCAGTACTTC	CASSYSAGGTSYEQYF
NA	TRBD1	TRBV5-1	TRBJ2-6	TGCGCCAGCAGCTTGGGGGACAGGGCATTCCTGACTGGGGCCAACGTCCTGACTTTC	CASSLGDRAFLTGANVLTF
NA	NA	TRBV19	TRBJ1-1	TGTGCCAGTAGTATCTTATGGGGCGGGAACACTGAAGCTTTCTTT	CASSILWGGNTEAFF
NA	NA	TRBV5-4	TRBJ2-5	TGTGCCAGCAGCTTGAGCTCGGGGTTCGAGACCCAGTACTTC	CASSLSSGFETQYF
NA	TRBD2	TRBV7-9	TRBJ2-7	TGTGCCAGCAGCCCGTCTCCTAGCGGGACCGACTACGAGCAGTACTTC	CASSPSPSGTDYEQYF
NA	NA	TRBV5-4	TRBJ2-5	TGTGCCAGCAGCTTAGGGGGGAGACGTATCCAAGAGACCCAGTACTTC	CASSLGGRRIQETQYF
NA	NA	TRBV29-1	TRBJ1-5	TGCAGCGTTCGAGATACCGGCAATCAGCCCCAGCATTTT	CSVRDTGNQPQHF
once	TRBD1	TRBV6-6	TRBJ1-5	TGTGCCAGCAGTTACCCACAGGGGATTCAGCCCCAGCATTTT	CASSYPQGIQPQHF
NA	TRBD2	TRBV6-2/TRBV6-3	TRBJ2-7	TGTGCCAGCAGTTCCGGGACTAGCGGGAGTGACGAGCAGTACTTC	CASSSGTSGSDEQYF